The 20 T cell receptor beta chains reported below all come from one sample, sequenced in a study of OX40 agonist ivuxolimab in advanced cancers. Assay used: immunoSEQ multiplex PCR; TCRdb lists only in-frame clones, some missing. The repertoire holds tens of thousands of clones, with 70% to 90% as singletons. Sequencing was performed on CD4+ or CD8+ T cells sorted from blood, taken in a trial of the OX40 agonist ivuxolimab. These receptors all stem from an adult with an advanced solid tumor such as melanoma, head and neck, liver or kidney cancer.

This sequence joins TRBV7-9 and TRBJ2-7, with 13 positions matching TRBD2. Germline assignment: CDR1 SEHNR and CDR2 FQNEAQ (reference sequence). V shed 6 bases, J shed 6 bases, and the junction held 11 bases outside the gene matches. CDR3 length: 16 amino acids. CDR3 DNA: TGTGCCAGCAGGCACGGCGGACTAGCGGGAGTGCCCGAGCAGTACTTC. Translation: CASRHGGLAGVPEQYF.

The V call is TRBV9, the J call TRBJ1-1, with a weak D call TRBD1 (5 bases). Trimming took 2 bases from V and 4 from J, leaving 12 bases between them. The CDR3 runs to 14 residues. Germline V gives CDR1 SGDLS, CDR2 YYNGEE. CDR3 bases: TGTGCCAGCAGCGTTGGCAGGGTGGCCACTGAAGCTTTCTTT. It is translated as CASSVGRVATEAFF.

CDR3 in amino acids: CASSPPGWGRDTQYF. In DNA, the CDR3 is TGTGCCAGCTCACCACCGGGCTGGGGGCGGGATACGCAGTATTTT. This chain joins TRBV18 and TRBJ2-3; TRBD1 might be the D (6 bases). The V gene's germline CDR1 is KGHSH and CDR2 LQKENI. The CDR3 runs 15 residues. V lost 0 bases to trimming and J lost 6 bases, with 13 bases between them.

CDR3 loop: CASSDGTGYTEAFF. CDR3 nucleotide sequence: TGTGCCAGCAGCGACGGAACAGGGTACACTGAAGCTTTCTTT. The chain couples TRBV5-5 to TRBJ1-1; weak D call: TRBD1 (6 bases). Germline values: CDR1 SGHKS, CDR2 YYEKEE (reference sequence). The CDR3 extends over 14 amino acids. V was trimmed by 4 bases and J by 3 bases, leaving 13 bases between them.

The rearrangement joins TRBV10-3 to TRBJ1-5; possible D gene TRBD1, 6 bases. This CDR3 has 14 amino acids. The germline gives CDR1 ENHRY, CDR2 SYGVKD. Trimming took 4 bases from V and 7 from J, leaving 14 bases between them. CDR3 sequence reads: CAISGEGGSQPQHF. The CDR3 coding sequence is TGTGCCATCAGTGGCGAGGGGGGCAGCCAGCCCCAGCATTTT.

The chain is built from TRBV11-2 and TRBJ2-1; 8 bases align to TRBD2. There are 15 residues in the CDR3. V dropped 4 bases and J dropped 10; count of bases not matched to a gene: 12. The germline V gene encodes CDR1 SGHAT and CDR2 FQNNGV. The CDR3, as DNA: TGTGCCAGCAGCTCTAGCGGGCTCAACTTGGGCGAGCAGTTCTTC. It codes for CASSSSGLNLGEQFF. Supplemented by reference TRBV11-2 and TRBJ2-1, the full variable domain reads EAGVAQSPRYKIIEKRQSVAFWCNPISGHATLYWYQQILGQGPKLLIQFQNNGVVDDSQLPKDRFSAERLKGVDSTLKIQPAKLEDSAVYLCASSSSGLNLGEQFFGPGTRLTVL.

The J gene is TRBJ2-7, the V gene TRBV5-4; TRBD1 might be the D (5 bases). Germline CDR1 is SGHNT and CDR2 is YYREEE (reference sequence). Trimming shortened V by 2 bases and J by 2 bases, and 11 bases separated the two germline ends. This CDR3 is 14 amino acids long. CDR3: CASSFTGSTYEQYF. As DNA, the CDR3 is TGTGCCAGCAGCTTTACAGGTTCTACCTACGAGCAGTACTTC.

The chain links TRBV28 to TRBJ2-7; unclear D gene. CDR1 is MDHEN and CDR2 is SYDVKM in the germline V gene. V was shortened by 10 bases and J by 3 bases, with 16 bases between the two germline ends. The CDR3 runs 13 residues. CDR3 loop: CATGLGILYEQYF. For the CDR3, the DNA is TGTGCCACTGGCTTGGGGATACTCTACGAGCAGTACTTC.

The chain recombines TRBV4-2 with TRBJ2-5; TRBD2 aligns across 8 bases. The J segment lost 5 bases and the V segment lost 2 bases, leaving 19 bases of the junction unmatched. The CDR3 is 19 amino acids. Looked up from germline, CDR1 is LGHNA and CDR2 is YNFKEQ. The CDR3 loop is CASSQFGSSGDPRPETQYF. CDR3 coding DNA: TGTGCCAGCAGCCAATTCGGAAGTAGCGGGGATCCCCGACCGGAGACCCAGTACTTC.

The V call is TRBV5-1, the J call TRBJ2-5; 9 positions match TRBD1. Germline CDR1 reads SGHRS; CDR2 reads YFSETQ. Unmatched junction bases numbered 8, after V lost 4 bases and J lost 1 base. The CDR3 is 16 residues long. CDR3 amino acids: CASSLIPDRGQETQYF. The CDR3 bases are TGCGCCAGCAGCCTCATCCCGGACAGGGGCCAAGAGACCCAGTACTTC. Together with reference TRBV5-1 and TRBJ2-5, the CDR3 gives the full variable domain: KAGVTQTPRYLIKTRGQQVTLSCSPISGHRSVSWYQQTPGQGLQFLFEYFSETQRNKGNFPGRFSGRQFSNSRSEMNVSTLELGDSALYLCASSLIPDRGQETQYFGPGTRLLVL.

The chain uses TRBV4-1 and TRBJ2-1; the D gene is possibly TRBD1 (5 bases). This CDR3 has 11 residues. V was cut by 8 bases and J by 6 bases, with 8 bases left in between. Germline V lookup: CDR1 MGHRA, CDR2 YSYEKL. The CDR3, as DNA: TGCGCCAGCGAACAGGTCAATGAGCAGTTCTTC. As protein: CASEQVNEQFF.

This clone came up a few times. The rearrangement uses TRBV6-5 and TRBJ1-2, with D hard to call. The CDR3 is 11 residues long. The germline V gene has CDR1 MNHEY and CDR2 SVGAGI. Trimming removed 6 bases from V and 2 bases from J, with 4 bases in between. For the CDR3, the DNA is TGTGCCAGCAGGGGGAACTATGGCTACACCTTC. It is translated as CASRGNYGYTF.

The CDR3 DNA reads TGTGCCAGCTCACCGGGGGCAGATCCATCCTATGGCTACACCTTC. Its translation: CASSPGADPSYGYTF. The chain carries TRBV18 and TRBJ1-2, with D perhaps matching TRBD1 (6 bases). V lost 3 bases to trimming and J lost 4 bases, with 15 bases between them. Per the germline V gene, CDR1 is KGHSH and CDR2 is LQKENI. CDR3 length: 15 residues.

V usage is TRBV18 and J usage is TRBJ2-1; D may correspond to TRBD1 or TRBD2 (6 bases each). The CDR3 runs 15 residues. V gave up 5 bases and J gave up 9 bases, with 20 bases separating them. CDR1 KGHSH and CDR2 LQKENI come from the germline V gene. The CDR3 loop reads CASSSRDIIKGEQFF. The CDR3 DNA reads TGTGCCAGCTCATCGCGGGACATAATCAAGGGTGAGCAGTTCTTC. Complete variable domain (other parts from reference TRBV18 and TRBJ2-1): NAGVMQNPRHLVRRRGQEARLRCSPMKGHSHVYWYRQLPEEGLKFMVYLQKENIIDESGMPKERFSAEFPKEGPSILRIQQVVRGDSAAYFCASSSRDIIKGEQFFGPGTRLTVL.

The chain couples TRBV10-1 to TRBJ2-7, with 10 bases matching TRBD1. Germline V gene data show CDR1 as WNHNN and CDR2 as SYGVQD (reference sequence). CDR3 length: 13 residues. V gave up 6 bases and J gave up 5 bases; unmatched junction bases: 4. The CDR3 reads CASSRDRGNEQYF. DNA for the CDR3: TGCGCCAGCAGCCGGGACAGGGGAAACGAGCAGTACTTC.

The CDR3 nucleotides read TGTGCCAGCAGTGAAAGCTCTGGGGCCAACGTCCTGACTTTC. Encoded protein: CASSESSGANVLTF. This chain uses TRBV25-1 with TRBJ2-6, with D uncertain. The CDR3 has 14 amino acids. The germline CDR1 and CDR2 sequences are MGHDK and SYGVNS. The V end was cut by 2 bases, the J end by 0 bases, with 2 bases between.

V is TRBV5-1 and J is TRBJ2-3, with D unresolved. V was clipped by 0 bases and J by 6 bases, with 11 bases between them. The V gene's germline CDR1 is SGHRS and CDR2 YFSETQ. The CDR3 runs to 14 residues. The CDR3 nucleotides read TGCGCCAGCAGCTTGGCGGAGTCGGTTGATACGCAGTATTTT. It yields the protein CASSLAESVDTQYF.

This chain links TRBV10-3 with TRBJ2-1; TRBD2 aligns across 7 bases. Per the germline V gene, CDR1 is ENHRY and CDR2 is SYGVKD. V gave up 2 bases and J gave up 7 bases; unmatched junction bases: 20. CDR3 length equals 19 residues. The CDR3 region is CAISEPRWGGRELQNEQFF. The CDR3 DNA reads TGTGCCATCAGTGAGCCTCGATGGGGTGGGCGGGAGCTTCAAAATGAGCAGTTCTTC.

The chain couples TRBV19 to TRBJ2-4; 12 nucleotides line up with TRBD1. V trimming: 4 bases; J trimming: 0 bases; junction bases outside the gene matches: 7. The V gene's germline CDR1 is LNHDA and CDR2 SQIVND (reference sequence). The CDR3 is 18 amino acids. CDR3 amino acids: CASSTPGTGGIAKNIQYF. The CDR3 region has the DNA TGTGCCAGTAGTACCCCGGGGACAGGGGGCATAGCCAAAAACATTCAGTACTTC.

The J gene is TRBJ1-5, the V gene TRBV7-8; D is unclear. The germline V gene has CDR1 SGHVS and CDR2 FQNEAQ. This CDR3 is 15 amino acids long. Trimming left V 0 bases short and J 6 bases short, with 12 bases between. CDR3 in amino acids: CASSLAGPGRQPQHF. The CDR3 DNA reads as TGTGCCAGCAGCTTAGCAGGTCCCGGTCGTCAGCCCCAGCATTTT. The whole variable domain, remainder taken from reference TRBV7-8 and TRBJ1-5, is GAGVSQSPRYKVAKRGQDVALRCDPISGHVSLFWYQQALGQGPEFLTYFQNEAQLDKSGLPSDRFFAERPEGSVSTLKIQRTQQEDSAVYLCASSLAGPGRQPQHFGDGTRLSIL.